This T cell receptor (beta chain) emerged from a study of identical twins. Study conclusions and caveats: Out-of-frame alpha sequences common to twins exhibited an excess of low generation probability. Excess sharing between twins was weaker in beta out-of-frame sequences.

This clonotype was observed many times. The antigen remains unidentified. CDR1 is MDHEN, CDR2 SYDVKM, per germline. This CDR3 contains 16 residues. With 6 bases clipped from V and 2 bases from J, the junction kept 7 bases outside the gene matches. Template switching, a step in the protocol, added a universal primer site, and cDNA carried unique molecular identifiers. TCRdb ran MiXCR on the 5' RACE reads and lists one entry per CDR3 protein. Of approximately 690,000 distinct CDR3 sequences in the sample, approximately 6% were seen once. The receptor was isolated from a young man in good health. Sequencing input: naive T cells sorted from blood. The chain uses TRBV28 and TRBJ2-2, with 9 positions matching TRBD1. The CDR3 coding sequence is TGTGCCAGCAGCCTGTTGGGACAGGGAAACACCGGGGAGCTGTTTTTT. This codes for CASSLLGQGNTGELFF.